This T cell receptor (beta chain) was sequenced during a study of cytotoxic CD8 clonotypes in ibrutinib-treated CLL. The overall study: Partial response was seen in around 24 patients and complete response in 2; after median roughly 66 months, about 14 stayed remitted, around twelve progressed. Samples had a mean of approximately 270,000 productive templates and 85,000 to 100,000 productive rearrangements. Overall study findings and caveats: Clonality rose at ibrutinib response, held steady in sustained remission, and fell toward baseline at progression.

Method: immunoSEQ multiplex PCR; TCRdb's copy keeps in-frame clones and lacks some. The table lists 150,000 or so clones, about 84% of them singletons. TCR beta libraries used approximately 1.8 micrograms of genomic DNA from cryopreserved PBMCs. Trimming pared 1 base from V and 3 bases from J, leaving 16 bases between. The CDR3 has 15 residues. Germline CDR1 GTSNPN, CDR2 SVGIG (reference sequence). A remark on this clone: Antigen: not known.

This clonotype was sampled from a human donor with chronic lymphocytic leukemia. J is TRBJ2-7 and V is TRBV30; weak D call: TRBD2 (6 bases). This specimen consisted of PBMCs, obtained after 24 months of ibrutinib treatment. The CDR3 loop is CAWSDLDYLGYEQYF. The CDR3 DNA reads TGTGCCTGGAGTGACCTGGACTACCTCGGCTACGAGCAGTACTTC.